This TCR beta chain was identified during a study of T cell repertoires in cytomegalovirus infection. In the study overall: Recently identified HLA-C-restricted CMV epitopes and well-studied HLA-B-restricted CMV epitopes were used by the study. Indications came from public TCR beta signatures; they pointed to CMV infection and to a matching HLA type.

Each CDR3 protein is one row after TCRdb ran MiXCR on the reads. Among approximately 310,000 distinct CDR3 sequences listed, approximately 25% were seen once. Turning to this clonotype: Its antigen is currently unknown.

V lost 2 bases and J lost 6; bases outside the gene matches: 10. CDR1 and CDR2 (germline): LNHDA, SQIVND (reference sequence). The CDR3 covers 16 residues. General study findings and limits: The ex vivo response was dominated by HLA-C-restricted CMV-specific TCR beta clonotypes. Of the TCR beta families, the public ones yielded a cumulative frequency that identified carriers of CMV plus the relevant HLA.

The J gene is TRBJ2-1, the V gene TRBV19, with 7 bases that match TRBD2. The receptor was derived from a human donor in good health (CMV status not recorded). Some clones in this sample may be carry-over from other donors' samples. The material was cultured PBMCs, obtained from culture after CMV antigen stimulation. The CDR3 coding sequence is TGTGCCAGTAGTATAAGGAAGGAAATAGCGGGCAATGAGCAGTTCTTC. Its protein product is CASSIRKEIAGNEQFF. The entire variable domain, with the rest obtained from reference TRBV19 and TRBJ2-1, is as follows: DGGITQSPKYLFRKEGQNVTLSCEQNLNHDAMYWYRQDPGQGLRLIYYSQIVNDFQKGDIAEGYSVSREKKESFPLTVTSAQKNPTAFYLCASSIRKEIAGNEQFFGPGTRLTVL.